A single T cell receptor beta chain is shown here with its context. Its antigen is not identified. The source of the sample is a study of T cell responses to AZD1222 COVID-19 vaccine. Regarding the study as a whole: There were mostly white British donors and more females than males, and clonal diversity was possibly underestimated.

This CDR3 spans 14 amino acids. In germline, CDR1 is MNHEY, CDR2 SMNVEV (reference sequence). V was pared by 7 bases and J by 2 bases, with 4 bases of the junction left unmatched. TCRdb's copy holds only in-frame clones and misses some; the assay was immunoSEQ multiplex PCR. The repertoire holds under 150,000 clones, with roughly 91% as singletons. Material: peripheral blood, obtained on day 0 of MenACWY control vaccination. The genes are TRBV27 and TRBJ2-7; TRBD2 matches at 11 bases. The receptor was derived from an adult in good health. CDR3 amino acids: CASKGSGRAYEQYF. The CDR3 DNA reads as TGTGCCAGCAAGGGTAGCGGGAGGGCCTACGAGCAGTACTTC.